A single sample is the source of the 32 T cell receptor beta chains below, sequenced in a study of tumor-infiltrating lymphocytes in primary liver carcinoma. Joint extraction of RNA and DNA used roughly 20-33 mg of bulk tissue that was unsorted. The researchers produced TCR beta cDNA from around 500 ng total RNA with a constant-region primer. Construction of TCR beta libraries relied on three successive nested multiplex PCR rounds employing slightly modified ARM-PCR. A C-beta reverse primer was combined with TRBV1-TRBV30 forward primers in the first two PCR rounds, and each round had 10 cycles. TCRdb processed the multiplex PCR reads anew with MiXCR; each CDR3 protein has one entry. The table shows 75,000 to 80,000 distinct CDR3 sequences, with approximately 70% occurring only once. Source material: tumor-adjacent normal liver tissue. These receptor sequences come from a man aged 35 to 55 with primary liver carcinoma and hepatitis B virus infection.

This clonotype was recorded at least ten times. This sequence joins TRBV4-2 and TRBJ2-7; D call uncertain. The CDR3 loop spans 12 amino acids. Trimming shortened V by 0 bases and J by 5 bases, and 5 bases separated the two germline ends. CDR1 and CDR2 from the germline V gene are LGHNA and YNFKEQ. The CDR3 spells CASSQDRNEQYF. The CDR3 nucleotides read TGTGCCAGCAGCCAAGATCGGAACGAGCAGTACTTC.

This clonotype was picked up a small number of times. The junction departs from germline at one end; a sequencing error may be responsible. CDR3 nucleotides: TGTGCCGCCAGTGATTTTGGGACAGGGTCGGAGACCCAGTACTTC. It is translated as CAASDFGTGSETQYF. The chain joins TRBV24-1 to TRBJ2-5, with TRBD1 matching over 9 bases. Per germline, CDR1 KGHDR and CDR2 SFDVKD. CDR3 length: 15 residues.

This clonotype has a handful of counts. A much larger clone lies one base from this, so it may be a read error. The chain carries TRBV5-1 and TRBJ2-7; TRBD2 matches 15 bases. The CDR3 covers 15 residues. From germline, CDR1 is SGHRS and CDR2 YFSETQ. The CDR3 here is CTSSPGLAGGYEQYF. CDR3 bases: TGCACCAGCAGCCCGGGACTAGCGGGGGGCTACGAGCAGTACTTC.

To note about this clonotype: No conserved phenylalanine or tryptophan is present at the end of the CDR3, so a read error is the likely explanation. The chain is built from TRBV29-1 and TRBJ2-2, with 7 positions matching TRBD2. CDR3 length: 15 amino acids. Trimming at V came to 4 bases and at J to 1 base, leaving 6 bases not matched to a gene. Germline V CDR1 and CDR2: SQVTM, ANQGSEA. The CDR3 loop is CSVGTRAVNTGELFI. The DNA for the CDR3 is TGCAGCGTTGGGACTAGGGCGGTGAACACCGGGGAGCTGTTTATT.

On this clonotype itself: A read error may explain this, as a much larger clone is one base away. V gene TRBV7-9 combines with J gene TRBJ2-1; D is unclear. The ends were cut back, 2 bases at V and 9 bases at J, with 11 bases in the middle. Per the germline V gene, CDR1 is SEHNR and CDR2 is FQNEAQ (reference sequence). The CDR3 loop spans 13 amino acids. Here the CDR3 reads CASSLSWNSEQFF. CDR3 coding DNA: TGTGCCAGCAGCTTAAGTTGGAACAGTGAGCAGTTCTTC.

At least ten counts were recorded for this clonotype. CDR3 sequence (DNA): TGTGCCAGCAGCTTAGGTGCGGTCTCTGGGGCCAACGTCCTGACTTTC. It is translated as CASSLGAVSGANVLTF. The V call is TRBV11-2, the J call TRBJ2-6; D not certain. Deletions cut 1 base from V and 0 bases from J, with 7 bases between. CDR3 length: 16 amino acids. Germline V CDR1 and CDR2: SGHAT, FQNNGV.

V gene TRBV12-3 or TRBV12-4 combines with J gene TRBJ1-5; D perhaps matches TRBD1 (5 bases). With 5 bases removed from V and 7 bases from J, the gap between germline ends came to 12 bases. This CDR3 has 13 amino acids. The CDR3 loop is CASSVDGGQPQHF. The DNA of the CDR3 is TGTGCCAGCAGTGTGGACGGGGGACAGCCCCAGCATTTT.

The table lists this clonotype with many counts. This rearrangement joins TRBV20-1 to TRBJ2-3; D is undetermined. V was clipped by 3 bases and J by 0 bases, with 7 bases between them. The CDR3 contains 13 residues. The germline V gene encodes CDR1 DFQATT and CDR2 SNEGSKA (reference sequence). As DNA, the CDR3 is TGCAGTGCTAGTTTTAGGAGCACAGATACGCAGTATTTT. Translation gives CSASFRSTDTQYF.

Of note for this clonotype: The junction shows a germline mismatch at one end, possibly a read error. This chain joins TRBV6-1 and TRBJ2-3; D possibly corresponds to TRBD2 (5 bases). The CDR3 covers 14 residues. Looked up from germline, CDR1 is MNHNS and CDR2 is SASEGT. This CDR3 reads CASSVGLATDTQYF. Here the CDR3 DNA reads TGTGCCAGCAGTGTTGGGCTAGCAACAGATACGCAATATTTT.

On this clonotype itself: One end of the junction is discordant with germline, which a read error may explain. The chain couples TRBV6-1 to TRBJ2-2; 9 bases line up with TRBD1. CDR3 size: 14 residues. Germline values: CDR1 MNHNS, CDR2 SASEGT. The CDR3 here is CASSTGGGTGELFF. The CDR3 DNA sequence: TGTGCCAGCAGCACAGGGGGCGGCACCGGGGAGCTGTTTTTC.

This rearrangement joins TRBV20-1 to TRBJ2-1; 7 bases agree with TRBD2. This CDR3 is built from 14 residues. Germline V gene data show CDR1 as DFQATT and CDR2 as SNEGSKA (reference sequence). The junction had 8 bases not matched to a gene; V was cut back by 1 base and J by 8 bases. The CDR3 here is CSARASGAWDEQFF. The CDR3 DNA reads TGCAGTGCTAGAGCTAGCGGAGCTTGGGATGAGCAGTTCTTC.

As concerns this clonotype: This may come from a read error, since a much larger clone is one base off. The chain joins TRBV29-1 to TRBJ1-1, with a tentative D call TRBD1 (5 bases). The germline V gene encodes CDR1 SQVTM and CDR2 ANQGSEA. CDR3 length: 10 amino acids. In nucleotides, the CDR3 is TGCATCGTGGGGGACACTGAAGCTTTCTTT. Amino acids: CIVGDTEAFF.

A note on this clonotype: A read error is possible here, since a much larger clone lies one base away. The V and J genes are TRBV6-5 and TRBJ1-6, with a possible D match to TRBD1 (5 bases). Germline CDR1 reads MNHEY; CDR2 reads SVGAGI. The CDR3 totals 15 residues. The CDR3 loop reads CASSYSIQGHSPLRF. For the CDR3, the DNA is TGTGCCAGCAGTTACTCAATCCAGGGTCATTCACCCCTCCGCTTT.

A word on this clonotype: A much larger clone differs from this one at a single base, so this may be a read error. The rearrangement uses TRBV7-9 and TRBJ2-5; 8 bases agree with TRBD2. This CDR3 is built from 16 residues. Per the germline V gene, CDR1 is SEHNR and CDR2 is FQNEAQ (reference sequence). The chain's CDR3 is CASSLKAGEIQEIQYF. The CDR3 DNA follows: TGTGCCAGCAGCTTAAAAGCGGGAGAGATCCAAGAGATCCAGTACTTC. Full variable domain (outside the CDR3, taken from reference TRBV7-9 and TRBJ2-5): DTGVSQNPRHKITKRGQNVTFRCDPISEHNRLYWYRQTLGQGPEFLTYFQNEAQLEKSRLLSDRFSAERPKGSFSTLEIQRTEQGDSAMYLCASSLKAGEIQEIQYFGPGTRLLVL.

Ten or more counts support this clonotype. The rearrangement joins TRBV14 to TRBJ2-1, with D perhaps TRBD1 (5 bases). Germline V gene lookup returns CDR1 SGHDN and CDR2 FVKESK. Between the trimmed V and J ends, which lost 5 bases and 0 bases, there was a span of 14 bases. This CDR3 is 16 amino acids long. The CDR3 sequence is CASSAPGDSSYNEQFF. The CDR3 coding sequence is TGTGCCAGCAGCGCGCCAGGAGACAGCTCCTACAATGAGCAGTTCTTC.

On this clonotype: The CDR3 ends on some other residue instead of the conserved phenylalanine or tryptophan, so this is likely a read error. V gene TRBV10-2 combines with J gene TRBJ2-3; D may correspond to TRBD1 or TRBD2 (5 bases each). Per germline, CDR1 WSHSY and CDR2 SAAADI. The CDR3 is made up of 19 amino acids. V was pared by 3 bases and J by 0 bases, with 22 bases between. DNA for the CDR3: TGCGCCAGCAGTGACTTAAACGGGGCTAGCATCGAAAGCACAGATACGCAGTATTCT. Amino acids: CASSDLNGASIESTDTQYS.

This clonotype was observed a single time. The CDR3 carries no conserved terminal phenylalanine or tryptophan, so it likely arises from a read error. This chain uses TRBV29-1 with TRBJ2-1; the D gene is possibly TRBD1 (7 bases). With 8 bases removed from V and 7 bases from J, the gap between germline ends came to 15 bases. Germline CDR1 reads SQVTM; CDR2 reads ANQGSEA. The CDR3 has 12 amino acids. The CDR3 nucleotides are TGCAGCTCCCGTCCAGGGGGGAATGAGCAGTTCATC. It translates to CSSRPGGNEQFI.

V usage is TRBV7-8 and J usage is TRBJ2-1, with D perhaps matching TRBD2 (5 bases). Per germline, CDR1 SGHVS and CDR2 FQNEAQ. The germline V and J ends were trimmed by 7 bases and 0 bases, with 22 bases remaining between them. The CDR3 loop spans 18 amino acids. As DNA, the CDR3 is TGTGCCAGCAACCCGCTCGGAGGCTCATCGGTCTCCTACAATGAGCAGTTCTTC. It is translated as CASNPLGGSSVSYNEQFF.

For this clonotype: As the CDR3 is not closed by the conserved phenylalanine or tryptophan, this likely results from a read error. The chain has TRBV29-1 and TRBJ2-3; D is possibly TRBD2 (5 bases). This CDR3 comprises 12 residues. Germline lookup yields CDR1 SQVTM and CDR2 ANQGSEA. V gave up 2 bases and J gave up 8 bases, with 11 bases separating them. For the CDR3, the DNA is TGCAGCGTTGAACTAGGACTTGCTACGCAGTATCTT. It codes for CSVELGLATQYL.

As to this clonotype: As the CDR3 is not closed by the conserved phenylalanine or tryptophan, this likely results from a read error. The DNA is left out, because the CDR3 cannot be placed on it with certainty; the CDR3 is given as TCRdb lists it. V is TRBV11-1 and J is TRBJ2-2. CDR1 is SGHAT, CDR2 FQDESV, per germline (reference sequence). Including both end residues, the CDR3 is 15 amino acids long. The chain's CDR3 is CASSLDGPYTGELLS.

This clonotype turned up a few times. CDR3 sequence (DNA): TGTGCCAGCAGCTGGGACCGGAATATCGATGAGCAGTTCTTC. It codes for CASSWDRNIDEQFF. V gene TRBV7-2 combines with J gene TRBJ2-1; the D call may be TRBD1 or TRBD2 (5 bases each). This CDR3 has 14 residues. Trimming took 4 bases from V and 8 from J, leaving 15 bases between them. CDR1 SGHTA and CDR2 FQGNSA come from the germline V gene. The variable domain in full, with the rest retrieved from reference TRBV7-2 and TRBJ2-1, is GAGVSQSPSNKVTEKGKDVELRCDPISGHTALYWYRQSLGQGLEFLIYFQGNSAPDKSGLPSDRFSAERTGGSVSTLTIQRTQQEDSAVYLCASSWDRNIDEQFFGPGTRLTVL.

Of note for this clonotype: The conserved phenylalanine or tryptophan normally closing the CDR3 is absent here, so this likely arose from a read error. The genes are TRBV6-2 or TRBV6-3 and TRBJ2-2, with D unclear. CDR3 length: 13 amino acids. Germline V gene sequence: CDR1 MNHEY, CDR2 SVGEGT. In DNA, the CDR3 is TGTGCCAGCAATTACTTCTTAACCGGGGAGCTGTTTTAT. It codes for CASNYFLTGELFY.

As to this clonotype: The junction departs from the called germline gene at one end, perhaps through a read error. V gene TRBV6-2 or TRBV6-3 combines with J gene TRBJ2-2; 7 nucleotides align to TRBD1. CDR3 size: 13 residues. Per the germline V gene, CDR1 is MNHEY and CDR2 is SVGEGT. The CDR3 here is CTSRHGQAGELFF. The CDR3 DNA reads as TGTACCAGCAGACACGGACAGGCCGGGGAGCTGTTTTTT.

As for this clonotype: Germline is not matched at one junction end, which may reflect a read error. This chain joins TRBV29-1 and TRBJ1-2; D unresolved. The germline V gene has CDR1 SQVTM and CDR2 ANQGSEA. The CDR3 is 11 amino acids. DNA of the CDR3: TGCATCGTTGTCCAACGGAATGGCTACACCTTC. As protein: CIVVQRNGYTF.

The chain is built from TRBV6-1 and TRBJ2-5; 8 bases fit TRBD2. With 6 bases clipped from V and 2 bases from J, the junction kept 14 bases outside the gene matches. Germline-derived CDR1 and CDR2 are MNHNS and SASEGT. This CDR3 has 17 residues. The CDR3 DNA sequence: TGTGCCAGCAGAGTGGGTTTAGCGGGACTAAGGCAAGAGACCCAGTACTTC. Residues: CASRVGLAGLRQETQYF.

Note on this clonotype: The CDR3 end shows no conserved phenylalanine or tryptophan, and so a read error is likely. This rearrangement joins TRBV11-1 to TRBJ2-7; 8 bases align to TRBD1. Looked up from germline, CDR1 is SGHAT and CDR2 is FQDESV (reference sequence). The CDR3 covers 15 residues. V lost 2 bases to trimming and J lost 4 bases; unmatched junction nucleotides: 7. The CDR3 protein is CASSLISGGRYEQYL. The CDR3, as DNA: TGTGCCAGCAGCTTAATTTCAGGGGGCAGATACGAGCAGTACTTG.

On this clonotype itself: The conserved phenylalanine or tryptophan normally closing the CDR3 is absent here, so this likely arose from a read error. It is unclear where the CDR3 begins or ends on the DNA, so no DNA is shown, and the CDR3 is as TCRdb lists it. The CDR3 sequence: CASSLRHSDNELFL. The chain links TRBV4-2 to TRBJ2-1. Germline CDR1 and CDR2: LGHNA and YNFKEQ. The CDR3 is 14 amino acids in total, end residues counted.

In the case of this clonotype: The junction differs from germline at one of its ends, possibly a read error. The V gene is TRBV2, the J gene TRBJ2-7; 10 nucleotides line up with TRBD2. Germline V lookup: CDR1 SNHLY, CDR2 FYNNEI. This CDR3 is 15 amino acids long. CDR3 sequence (DNA): TGTGCCGGCAGGGAGGGACTAGCGAGGACATACGAGCAGTACTTC. It translates to CAGREGLARTYEQYF.

A word on this clonotype: Compared with germline, one end of the junction differs, possibly owing to a read error. V gene TRBV20-1 combines with J gene TRBJ2-7; 9 positions match TRBD2. This CDR3 comprises 18 residues. CDR1 is DFQATT, CDR2 SNEGSKA, per germline (reference sequence). The CDR3 DNA reads as TGCAGTGCTAAAATAGCGGGAGTCACTGAAAGGCTAATCTACGATCAGTACTTC. Its translation is CSAKIAGVTERLIYDQYF.

In regard to this clonotype: A much bigger clone sits one base away, suggesting this may be a read error. The rearrangement joins TRBV7-9 to TRBJ2-7; D not resolved. This CDR3 comprises 12 residues. V lost 6 bases and J lost 4, with 10 bases in between. Germline CDR1 is SEHNR and CDR2 is FQNEAQ (reference sequence). CDR3 residues: CASRGGGYEQYF. In DNA, the CDR3 is TGTGCCAGCAGGGGCGGTGGGTACGAGCAGTACTTC.

The chain joins TRBV6-1 to TRBJ2-5; 8 bases map to TRBD2. The CDR3 is 16 amino acids. V gave up 8 bases and J gave up 5 bases; unmatched junction bases: 16. CDR1 and CDR2 from the germline V gene are MNHNS and SASEGT. CDR3 bases: TGTGCCAGCGGCAAAGCTACCGGGAGGGTGGGGGAGACCCAGTACTTC. Encoded protein: CASGKATGRVGETQYF.

In the case of this clonotype: At one boundary the junction diverges from the germline segment, which might be a read error. This sequence joins TRBV11-1 and TRBJ2-7; D perhaps matches TRBD1 (6 bases). CDR3 length: 15 residues. Per the germline V gene, CDR1 is SGHAT and CDR2 is FQDESV (reference sequence). CDR3 loop: CASSLGRTAFHEQYF. CDR3 bases: TGCGCCAGTAGCTTAGGCAGGACAGCCTTCCACGAGCAGTACTTC.